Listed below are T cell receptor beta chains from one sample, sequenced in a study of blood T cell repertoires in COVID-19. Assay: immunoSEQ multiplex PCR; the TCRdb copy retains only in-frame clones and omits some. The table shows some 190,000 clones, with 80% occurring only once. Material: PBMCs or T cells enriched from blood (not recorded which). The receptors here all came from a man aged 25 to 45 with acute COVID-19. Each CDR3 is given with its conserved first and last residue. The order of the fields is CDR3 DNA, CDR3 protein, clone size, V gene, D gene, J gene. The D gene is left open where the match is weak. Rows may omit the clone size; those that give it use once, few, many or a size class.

cdr3_nt: TGTGCCAGCAGTCGACAGGGTGATAGCACTGAAGCTTTCTTT
cdr3_aa: CASSRQGDSTEAFF
clone_size: .
v_call: TRBV11-2
d_call: TRBD1
j_call: TRBJ1-1

cdr3_nt: TGCGCCAGCAGCCAAGAGACACAGGGCACCTACGAGCAGTACTTC
cdr3_aa: CASSQETQGTYEQYF
clone_size: few
v_call: TRBV4-1
d_call: .
j_call: TRBJ2-7

cdr3_nt: TGTGCCAGCAGGCAGGGGGGCACTGAAGCTTTCTTT
cdr3_aa: CASRQGGTEAFF
clone_size: .
v_call: TRBV27
d_call: TRBD1
j_call: TRBJ1-1

cdr3_nt: TGCGCCAGCAGCCAACCGGGACAGGGCCGTGTGAACACTGAAGCTTTCTTT
cdr3_aa: CASSQPGQGRVNTEAFF
clone_size: .
v_call: TRBV4-1
d_call: TRBD1
j_call: TRBJ1-1

cdr3_nt: TGTGCCAGCAGCTTACAAAGCGGGGAGGGCAAGTATACGCAGTATTTT
cdr3_aa: CASSLQSGEGKYTQYF
clone_size: .
v_call: TRBV7-3
d_call: TRBD2
j_call: TRBJ2-3

cdr3_nt: TGTGCCAGCAGTCACAGGGCGGTTGCCTACGAGCAGTACTTC
cdr3_aa: CASSHRAVAYEQYF
clone_size: many
v_call: TRBV27
d_call: .
j_call: TRBJ2-7

cdr3_nt: TGCGCCAGCAGGCGGGATCCCTATAGGCAGTACTTC
cdr3_aa: CASRRDPYRQYF
clone_size: once
v_call: TRBV10-1
d_call: .
j_call: TRBJ2-7

cdr3_nt: TGTGCCACCAGTGAGCTTGGGTCTAGCGAGACAGATACGCAGTATTTT
cdr3_aa: CATSELGSSETDTQYF
clone_size: .
v_call: TRBV24-1
d_call: .
j_call: TRBJ2-3

cdr3_nt: TGTGCCAGCAAGGACCCACAGGGGAGCAATCAGCCCCAGCATTTT
cdr3_aa: CASKDPQGSNQPQHF
clone_size: .
v_call: TRBV2
d_call: TRBD1
j_call: TRBJ1-5

cdr3_nt: TGTGCCAGCTCACCAGACAGGGGGCAGAGGAACACCATATATTTT
cdr3_aa: CASSPDRGQRNTIYF
clone_size: .
v_call: TRBV18
d_call: TRBD1
j_call: TRBJ1-3

cdr3_nt: TGCAGCGTCAATCGGGTGATGAACACTGAAGCTTTCTTT
cdr3_aa: CSVNRVMNTEAFF
clone_size: .
v_call: TRBV29-1
d_call: .
j_call: TRBJ1-1

cdr3_nt: TGTGCCAGCAGAGCAGGGGGCACAGATACGCAGTATTTT
cdr3_aa: CASRAGGTDTQYF
clone_size: .
v_call: TRBV6-5
d_call: .
j_call: TRBJ2-3

cdr3_nt: TGTGCCAGCAGCCAAGATTGGGAAGGGGGAAATACGCAGTATTTT
cdr3_aa: CASSQDWEGGNTQYF
clone_size: medium-sized
v_call: TRBV14
d_call: .
j_call: TRBJ2-3

cdr3_nt: TGTGCCAGCAGCCAGCCCCGTACAGGGAACACTGAAGCTTTCTTT
cdr3_aa: CASSQPRTGNTEAFF
clone_size: once
v_call: TRBV28
d_call: .
j_call: TRBJ1-1

cdr3_nt: TGTGCCAGCGGACATAGCGGGGGTACCGGGGAGCTGTTTTTT
cdr3_aa: CASGHSGGTGELFF
clone_size: .
v_call: TRBV4-2
d_call: TRBD2
j_call: TRBJ2-2

cdr3_nt: TGTGCCAGCAGCTTACCGGGACAGGGGGTGATCAATGAGCAGTTCTTC
cdr3_aa: CASSLPGQGVINEQFF
clone_size: once
v_call: TRBV12-1
d_call: .
j_call: TRBJ2-1